This is a list of T cell receptor beta chains from one sample in a study of blood T cell repertoires in COVID-19. TCRdb keeps only in-frame clones here, not all; method: immunoSEQ multiplex PCR. This table has approximately 270,000 clones, about 89% appearing once. The sequenced sample was peripheral blood. The receptors stem from a man between 50 and 59 years old with acute or convalescent COVID-19. Each CDR3 is given with its conserved first and last residue. Each record gives: J gene, V gene, CDR3 protein.

j_gene: TRBJ2-7
v_gene: TRBV2
CDR3aa: CASNGGGLSYEQYF

j_gene: TRBJ2-3
v_gene: TRBV7-6
CDR3aa: CASSLAGGRDTQYF

j_gene: TRBJ1-5
v_gene: TRBV6-5
CDR3aa: CASRTHRSNQPQHF

j_gene: TRBJ2-7
v_gene: TRBV7-8
CDR3aa: CASSFRRAGYHEQYF

j_gene: TRBJ1-1
v_gene: TRBV6-1
CDR3aa: CASSEGQNTEAFF

j_gene: TRBJ2-7
v_gene: TRBV7-9
CDR3aa: CASSLTGIYEQYF

j_gene: TRBJ2-1
v_gene: TRBV29-1
CDR3aa: CSAHRDRFLREQFF

j_gene: TRBJ2-1
v_gene: TRBV12-3/TRBV12-4
CDR3aa: CASSSQNEQFF

j_gene: TRBJ1-5
v_gene: TRBV19
CDR3aa: CASTPTGLDQPQHF

j_gene: TRBJ2-7
v_gene: TRBV11-2
CDR3aa: CASSLGPSGGLEQYF

j_gene: TRBJ2-7
v_gene: TRBV15
CDR3aa: CATSRQGNYEQYF

j_gene: TRBJ2-1
v_gene: TRBV5-1
CDR3aa: CASSLSSGNYNEQFF

j_gene: TRBJ2-1
v_gene: TRBV2
CDR3aa: CASSLDTYNEQFF

j_gene: TRBJ2-3
v_gene: TRBV9
CDR3aa: CASSVSSTDTQYF